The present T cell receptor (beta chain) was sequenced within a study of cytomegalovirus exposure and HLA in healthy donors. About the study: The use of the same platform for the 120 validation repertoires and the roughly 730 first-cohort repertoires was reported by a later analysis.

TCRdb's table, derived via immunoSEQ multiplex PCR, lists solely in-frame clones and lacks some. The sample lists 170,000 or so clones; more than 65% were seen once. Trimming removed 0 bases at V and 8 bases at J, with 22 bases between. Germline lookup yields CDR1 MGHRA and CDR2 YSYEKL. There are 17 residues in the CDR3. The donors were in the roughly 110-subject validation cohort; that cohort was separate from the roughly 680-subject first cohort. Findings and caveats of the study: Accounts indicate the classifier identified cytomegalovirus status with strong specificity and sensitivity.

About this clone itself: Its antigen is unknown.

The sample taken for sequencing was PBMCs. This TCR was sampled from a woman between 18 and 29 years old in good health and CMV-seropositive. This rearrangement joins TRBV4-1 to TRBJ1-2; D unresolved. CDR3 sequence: CASSQDGIVSQRLGYTF. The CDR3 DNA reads TGCGCCAGCAGCCAAGATGGTATAGTCAGCCAGCGCTTGGGCTACACCTTC.